This T cell receptor (beta chain) was sequenced in a study of CD4+ T cells in melanoma (dated by TCRdb to 2021 to 2024). Study-level background: Neoantigen-specific CD4+ T cells in human melanoma were investigated in the study.

Comment on this clone: Its binding antigen is unknown. One base away there is no much larger clone; base qualities are not given.

To prepare the library, the immunoSEQ multiplex PCR assay was applied. What TCRdb holds here is the immuneACCESS table cut down to in-frame rearrangements. Part of the clones is not present; checked against another copy, under half of the missing clones reflect an unresolved V gene, and the others are unexplained. For this sample the table gives about 11,000 clones, of which over 60% were detected only once. Roughly 10% of the sample is in the top ten clones. Patients with melanoma were used as donors. Study-wide findings and limitations: The report described a correlation between neoantigen-specific CD4+ T cells and the function of CD8+ T cells, macrophages and B cells. According to the report, neoantigen-specific CD4+ T cells in melanoma displayed diverse differentiation states.

Taken from cysteine to phenylalanine, the CDR3 has 13 residues. The CDR3 DNA has 39 bases and is translated from base 1. CDR1 and CDR2 are read off the germline V gene as SNHLY and FYNNEI. Trimming costs V 6 bases and J 0 bases, and their ends lie 6 bases apart. The sample was cells from a culture (not recorded whether cultured in vitro). This sequence originates from a human donor with melanoma. The sequence joins TRBV2 to TRBJ1-5, with the D gene call left open. The CDR3 corresponds to CASSKNSNQPQHF. The nucleotides are TGTGCCAGCAGCAAGAATAGCAATCAGCCCCAGCATTTT.